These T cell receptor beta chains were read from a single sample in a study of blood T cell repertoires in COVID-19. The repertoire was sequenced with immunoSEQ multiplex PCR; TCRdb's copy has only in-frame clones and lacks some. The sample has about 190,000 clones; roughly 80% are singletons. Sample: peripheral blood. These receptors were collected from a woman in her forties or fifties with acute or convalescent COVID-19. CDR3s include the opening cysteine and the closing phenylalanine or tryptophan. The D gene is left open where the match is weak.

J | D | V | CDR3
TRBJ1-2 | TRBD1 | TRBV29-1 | CSGTGANYGYTF
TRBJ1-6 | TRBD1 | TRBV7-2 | CASSASTGATSPLHF
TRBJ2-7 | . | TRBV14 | CASSQDRTVQYF
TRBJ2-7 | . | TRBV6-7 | CASSSENTRGALYEQYF
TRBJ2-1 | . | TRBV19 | CASSISTGLPFPYNEQFF
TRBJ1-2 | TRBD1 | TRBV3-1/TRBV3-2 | CASSPRDRERTNYGYTF
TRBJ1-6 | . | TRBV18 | CASSPLRGKDSPLHF
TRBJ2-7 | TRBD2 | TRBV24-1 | CATSDPQAGGYEQYF
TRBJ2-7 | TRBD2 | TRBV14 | CASSYSGTSWEESYEQYF
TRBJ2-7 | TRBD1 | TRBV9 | CASSANQGARYEQYF
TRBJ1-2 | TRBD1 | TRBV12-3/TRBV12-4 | CASSPTGVSGYTF
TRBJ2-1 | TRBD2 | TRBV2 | CASVSGIDTDEQFF
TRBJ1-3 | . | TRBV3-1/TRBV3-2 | CASSLQGSGNTIYF
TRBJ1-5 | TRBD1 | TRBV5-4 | CASSLRDRAGNQPQHF
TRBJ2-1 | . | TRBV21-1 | CASSKVVRDRSPTNEQFF
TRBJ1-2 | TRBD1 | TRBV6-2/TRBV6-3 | CASSYPTGRTGYTF
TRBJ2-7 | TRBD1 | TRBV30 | CAWSAPRTGSHQYF
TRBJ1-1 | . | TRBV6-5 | CASSYSRGTEAFF
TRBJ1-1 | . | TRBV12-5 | CASGISTRASEMNTEAFF
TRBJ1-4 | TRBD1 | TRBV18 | CASSPQQGANEKLFF
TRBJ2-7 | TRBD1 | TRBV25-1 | CAREGQGYF
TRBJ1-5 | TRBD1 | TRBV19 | CASRQGGIQPQHF
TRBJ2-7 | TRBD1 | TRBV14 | CASSPRQGPGEQYF
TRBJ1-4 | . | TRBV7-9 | CASSLLGALGREKLFF
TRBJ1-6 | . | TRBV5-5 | CASSLSLLVNSPLHF
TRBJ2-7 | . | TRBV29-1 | CSVPGTNYEQYF
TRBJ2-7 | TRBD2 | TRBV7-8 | CASSLPAGAFYEQYF
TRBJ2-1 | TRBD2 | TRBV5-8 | CASSSPRLAGGNEQFF
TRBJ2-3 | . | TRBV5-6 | CASSLRLYADTQYF
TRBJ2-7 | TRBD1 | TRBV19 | CASSTPGQTFREQYF
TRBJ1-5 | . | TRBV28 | CAIPGGLDQPQHF
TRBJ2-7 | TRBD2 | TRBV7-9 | CASSRSGRANEQYF
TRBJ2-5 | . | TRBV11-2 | CASTGSRLWETQYF
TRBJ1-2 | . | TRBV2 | CASSSWDRRRDGYTF
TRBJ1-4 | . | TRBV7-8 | CASSLGASSTFGEKLFF
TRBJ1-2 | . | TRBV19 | CASRRGIFYGYTF
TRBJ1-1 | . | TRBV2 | CASSEKERSTEAFF
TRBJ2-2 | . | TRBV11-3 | CASSLDSRANGELFF
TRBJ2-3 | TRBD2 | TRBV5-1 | CASSLDTSGRAMYF
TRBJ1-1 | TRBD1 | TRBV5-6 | CASSLGDRENTEAFF
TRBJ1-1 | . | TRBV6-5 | CASSYRYRQRNTEAFF
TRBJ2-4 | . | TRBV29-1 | CSVADILAKNIQYF
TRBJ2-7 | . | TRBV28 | CASSLIEGRLSSYEQYF
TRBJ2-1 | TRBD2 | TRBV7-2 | CASSRTSGSSYNEQFF
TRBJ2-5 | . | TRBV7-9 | CASSSSSQETQYF
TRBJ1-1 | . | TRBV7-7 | CASSSQENTEAFF
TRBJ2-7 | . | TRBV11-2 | CASSFYASGYRGEQYF
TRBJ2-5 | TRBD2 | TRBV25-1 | CASSEGGGLETQYF
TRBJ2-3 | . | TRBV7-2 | CASSLVPRRPDTQYF
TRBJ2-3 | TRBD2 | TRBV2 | CASIAGDTDTQYF